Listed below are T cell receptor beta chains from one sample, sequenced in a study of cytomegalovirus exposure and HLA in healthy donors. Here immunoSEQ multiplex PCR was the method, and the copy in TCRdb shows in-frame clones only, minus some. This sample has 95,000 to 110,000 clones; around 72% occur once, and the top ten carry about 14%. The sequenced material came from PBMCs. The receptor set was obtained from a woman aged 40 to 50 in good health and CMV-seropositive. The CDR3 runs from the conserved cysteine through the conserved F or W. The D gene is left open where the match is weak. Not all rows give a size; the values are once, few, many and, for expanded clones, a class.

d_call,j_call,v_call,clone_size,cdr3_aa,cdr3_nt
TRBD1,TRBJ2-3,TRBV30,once,CAWSVYRTGDTDTQYF,TGTGCCTGGAGTGTATATAGGACAGGGGATACAGATACGCAGTATTTT
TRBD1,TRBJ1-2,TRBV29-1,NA,CSANRGDYGYTF,TGCAGCGCAAACAGGGGGGACTATGGCTACACCTTC
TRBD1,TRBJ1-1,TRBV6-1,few,CASSQGQVNTEAFF,TGTGCCAGCAGCCAAGGACAGGTAAACACTGAAGCTTTCTTT
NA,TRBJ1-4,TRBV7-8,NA,CASSLLVAGGEKLFF,TGTGCCAGCAGCTTATTGGTCGCGGGCGGGGAAAAACTGTTTTTT
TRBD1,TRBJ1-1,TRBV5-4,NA,CASSLGQGAGTEAFF,TGTGCCAGCAGCTTGGGACAGGGGGCGGGCACTGAAGCTTTCTTT
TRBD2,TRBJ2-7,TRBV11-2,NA,CASSAYGTSGGFAYEQYF,TGTGCCAGCAGCGCGTACGGGACTAGCGGGGGGTTCGCCTACGAGCAGTACTTC
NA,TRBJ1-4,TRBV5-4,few,CASSLGPGANEKLFF,TGTGCCAGCAGCCTCGGGCCCGGGGCTAATGAAAAACTGTTTTTT
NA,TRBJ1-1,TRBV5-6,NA,CASSLTGEAFF,TGTGCCAGCAGCTTGACAGGGGAAGCTTTCTTT
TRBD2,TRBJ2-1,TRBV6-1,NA,CASSGLAGEYNEQFF,TGTGCCAGCAGTGGACTAGCGGGGGAATACAATGAGCAGTTCTTC
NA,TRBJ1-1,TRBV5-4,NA,CASGRVRGGSEAFF,TGTGCCAGCGGTAGGGTAAGGGGGGGGTCTGAAGCTTTCTTT
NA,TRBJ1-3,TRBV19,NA,CASSIDATDSGNTIYF,TGTGCCAGTAGTATCGACGCGACAGACTCTGGAAACACCATATATTTT
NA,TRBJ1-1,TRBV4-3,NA,CASSQTYTGNEAFF,TGCGCCAGCAGCCAGACCTACACAGGAAACGAAGCTTTCTTT
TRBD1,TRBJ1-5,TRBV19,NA,CASSTGQGAFVGQPQHF,TGTGCCAGTAGTACCGGACAGGGCGCGTTCGTTGGACAGCCCCAGCATTTT
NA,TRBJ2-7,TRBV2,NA,CASGPARGYEQYF,TGTGCCAGCGGCCCGGCCAGGGGATACGAGCAGTACTTC
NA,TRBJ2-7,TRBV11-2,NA,CASSLRARYEQYF,TGTGCCAGCAGCTTGCGGGCCCGCTACGAGCAGTACTTC
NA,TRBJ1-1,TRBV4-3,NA,CASSQGGGVNTEAFF,TGCGCCAGCAGCCAAGGTGGCGGGGTGAACACTGAAGCTTTCTTT
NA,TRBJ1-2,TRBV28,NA,CAAKDRPGGAGYTF,TGTGCCGCGAAAGATAGACCGGGGGGCGCCGGCTACACCTTC
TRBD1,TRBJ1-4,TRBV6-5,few,CASRRDRRLFF,TGTGCCAGCAGGAGGGACAGGAGGCTGTTTTTT
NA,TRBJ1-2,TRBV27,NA,CAAGAGNYGYTF,TGTGCCGCCGGGGCGGGAAACTATGGCTACACCTTC
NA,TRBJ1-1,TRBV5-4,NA,CASSGGTANTEAFF,TGTGCCAGCAGCGGAGGGACTGCGAACACTGAAGCTTTCTTT
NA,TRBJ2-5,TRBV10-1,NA,CASSEGGGLETQYF,TGCGCCAGCAGTGAAGGCGGCGGGTTGGAGACCCAGTACTTC
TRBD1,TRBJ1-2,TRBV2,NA,CASRDRENNYGYTF,TGTGCCAGCAGAGACAGGGAAAATAACTATGGCTACACCTTC
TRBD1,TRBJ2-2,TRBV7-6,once,CASSAAGGAAGELFF,TGTGCCAGCAGCGCAGCAGGGGGCGCCGCCGGGGAGCTGTTTTTT
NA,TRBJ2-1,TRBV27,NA,CASSLQRGTEQFF,TGTGCCAGCAGTTTACAGCGCGGGACGGAGCAGTTCTTC
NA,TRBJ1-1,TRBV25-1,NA,CASSYGQGTSRGEAFF,TGTGCCAGCAGTTACGGTCAGGGGACGTCTCGGGGTGAAGCTTTCTTT
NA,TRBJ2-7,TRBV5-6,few,CASRRWGYEQYF,TGTGCCAGTCGGAGGTGGGGCTACGAGCAGTACTTC
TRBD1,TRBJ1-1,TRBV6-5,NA,CASSYATGVNTEAFF,TGTGCCAGCAGTTACGCCACAGGGGTGAACACTGAAGCTTTCTTT
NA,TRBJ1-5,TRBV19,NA,CASSITGAVEGPPQHF,TGTGCCAGTAGTATAACCGGGGCAGTGGAGGGACCGCCCCAGCATTTT
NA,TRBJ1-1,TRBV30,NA,CAWSPQGSGAFF,TGTGCCTGGAGTCCGCAGGGGAGCGGAGCTTTCTTT
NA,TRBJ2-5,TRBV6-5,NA,CASSFGGSGKETQYF,TGTGCCAGCAGTTTTGGGGGGAGCGGCAAAGAGACCCAGTACTTC
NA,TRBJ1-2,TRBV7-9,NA,CASSLTPTRYGYTF,TGTGCCAGCAGCTTAACACCCACCAGATATGGCTACACCTTC
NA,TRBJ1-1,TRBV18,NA,CASSPVANTEAFF,TGTGCCAGCTCACCAGTAGCCAACACTGAAGCTTTCTTT
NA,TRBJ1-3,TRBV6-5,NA,CASSYSLVSGNTIYF,TGTGCCAGCAGTTACTCCCTCGTCTCTGGAAACACCATATATTTT
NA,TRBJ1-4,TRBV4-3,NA,CASSPGNSRGNEKLFF,TGCGCCAGCAGCCCCGGAAATTCACGGGGTAATGAAAAACTGTTTTTT
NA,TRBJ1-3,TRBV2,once,CASSAQVRRNTIYF,TGTGCCAGCAGTGCGCAAGTGAGAAGAAACACCATATATTTT
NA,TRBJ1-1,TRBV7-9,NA,CASSLAASTEAFF,TGTGCCAGCAGCTTAGCAGCGAGTACTGAAGCTTTCTTT
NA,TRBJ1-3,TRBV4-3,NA,CASSPQGVLGGNTIYF,TGCGCCAGCAGCCCACAGGGAGTCCTGGGTGGAAACACCATATATTTT
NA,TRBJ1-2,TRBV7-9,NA,CASRPYRAGYGYTF,TGTGCCAGCAGACCATACAGGGCCGGCTATGGCTACACCTTC
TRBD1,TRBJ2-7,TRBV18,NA,CASSPQGQGYEQYF,TGTGCCAGCTCACCGCAAGGACAGGGCTACGAGCAGTACTTC
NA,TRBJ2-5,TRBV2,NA,CATRGGAGETQYF,TGTGCCACCCGGGGCGGGGCGGGTGAGACCCAGTACTTC
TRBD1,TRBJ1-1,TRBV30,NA,CAWSGQGLQTEAFF,TGTGCCTGGAGCGGACAGGGACTTCAGACTGAAGCTTTCTTT
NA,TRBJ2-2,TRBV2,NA,CASSVETSNTGELFF,TGTGCCAGCAGTGTAGAGACATCGAACACCGGGGAGCTGTTTTTT
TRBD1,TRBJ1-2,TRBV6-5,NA,CASSRGQGAIGGYTF,TGTGCCAGCAGCCGGGGACAGGGGGCAATAGGTGGCTACACCTTC
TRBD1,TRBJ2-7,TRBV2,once,CASGQGGSYEQYF,TGTGCCAGCGGACAGGGCGGGTCCTACGAGCAGTACTTC
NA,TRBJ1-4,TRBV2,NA,CASSESRIATNEKLFF,TGTGCCAGCAGTGAATCTAGGATTGCAACTAATGAAAAACTGTTTTTT
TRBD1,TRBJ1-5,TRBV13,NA,CASSTRGNQPQHF,TGTGCCAGCAGCACCAGGGGGAATCAGCCCCAGCATTTT
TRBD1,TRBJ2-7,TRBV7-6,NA,CASSPGQGSSYEQYF,TGTGCCAGCAGCCCCGGACAGGGATCGTCCTACGAGCAGTACTTC
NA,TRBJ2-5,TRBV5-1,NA,CASSPNQETQYF,TGCGCCAGCAGTCCCAACCAAGAGACCCAGTACTTC